One and the same sample provided the 7 T cell receptor beta chains below, sequenced in a study of T cells in Graves' hyperthyroidism and ophthalmopathy. The source material, RNA transcripts, was used to amplify TCR beta CDR3 regions. Using the HTBI primer set, a first-round RT-PCR was run on the TCR CDR3. TCRdb called the multiplex PCR reads again in MiXCR, with one record for every CDR3 protein. The sample has around 200,000 distinct CDR3 sequences, 17% seen once. The specimen sequenced was blood. Source of these receptors: a woman aged 45 to 65 with Graves' hyperthyroidism.

This clonotype was picked up many times. The chain uses TRBV28 and TRBJ1-2; maybe TRBD1 (6 bases). Germline V gene lookup returns CDR1 MDHEN and CDR2 SYDVKM. The length of the CDR3 is 14 residues. The V gene lost 7 bases and the J gene lost 4 bases, with 16 bases spanning the gap. CDR3 bases: TGTGCCAGCACCCTAAGGACAGCTTCCTATGGCTACACCTTC. This sequence encodes CASTLRTASYGYTF.

The table lists this clonotype with a few counts. CDR3 in DNA: TGTGCCAGCAGCCAAGCCACAGCGTTCGACTTCTACACCTTC. Protein product: CASSQATAFDFYTF. V and J are TRBV4-2 and TRBJ1-2; D is undetermined. This CDR3 contains 14 residues. The ends were cut back, 1 base at V and 10 bases at J, with 16 bases in the middle. From germline, CDR1 is LGHNA and CDR2 YNFKEQ.

This clonotype was observed a few times. The chain combines TRBV5-6 with TRBJ1-4; TRBD1 aligns across 10 bases. The CDR3 contains 16 residues. Losses at the gene ends were 1 base for V and 6 bases for J; bases not matched to a gene: 6. The germline V gene encodes CDR1 SGHDT and CDR2 YYEEEE. The CDR3 coding sequence is TGTGCCAGCAGCTTGAAGTTTGGGACAGGGGATGAAAAACTGTTTTTT. Protein: CASSLKFGTGDEKLFF.

The chain is built from TRBV7-2 and TRBJ2-5; perhaps TRBD1 as D (7 bases). The CDR3 sequence is 15 residues long. V was clipped by 3 bases and J by 7 bases, with 18 bases between them. Germline CDR1 and CDR2: SGHTA and FQGNSA. CDR3 in DNA: TGTGCCAGCAGCTTGGGAGGCAGGGGGACGGTGACCCAGTACTTC. Encoded protein: CASSLGGRGTVTQYF.

The sample holds many counts of this clonotype. The rearrangement uses TRBV6-2 or TRBV6-3 and TRBJ1-2; D gene unclear. Trimming stripped 2 bases from V and 4 bases from J, with 8 bases between. The length of the CDR3 is 13 residues. CDR1 and CDR2 (germline): MNHEY, SVGEGT. The CDR3 region is CASSYTDGYGYTF. CDR3 nucleotide sequence: TGTGCCAGCAGTTACACGGACGGCTATGGCTACACCTTC.

This CDR3 reads CASSLGGRGHQPQHF. DNA for the CDR3: TGTGCCAGCAGCTTAGGGGGTCGAGGACATCAGCCCCAGCATTTT. The V and J genes are TRBV7-9 and TRBJ1-5; the D is unclear. Trimming removed 1 base at V and 5 bases at J, with 12 bases between. Germline-derived CDR1 and CDR2 are SEHNR and FQNEAQ (reference sequence). The CDR3 totals 15 residues.

V is TRBV19 and J is TRBJ1-5; D is possibly TRBD1 (5 bases). The CDR3 is 15 residues long. Per germline, CDR1 LNHDA and CDR2 SQIVND (reference sequence). V was trimmed by 8 bases and J by 2 bases, leaving 16 bases between them. CDR3 coding DNA: TGTGCCAGTGGGCTTGGAGGGGTGGGCAATCAGCCCCAGCATTTT. Protein sequence: CASGLGGVGNQPQHF.